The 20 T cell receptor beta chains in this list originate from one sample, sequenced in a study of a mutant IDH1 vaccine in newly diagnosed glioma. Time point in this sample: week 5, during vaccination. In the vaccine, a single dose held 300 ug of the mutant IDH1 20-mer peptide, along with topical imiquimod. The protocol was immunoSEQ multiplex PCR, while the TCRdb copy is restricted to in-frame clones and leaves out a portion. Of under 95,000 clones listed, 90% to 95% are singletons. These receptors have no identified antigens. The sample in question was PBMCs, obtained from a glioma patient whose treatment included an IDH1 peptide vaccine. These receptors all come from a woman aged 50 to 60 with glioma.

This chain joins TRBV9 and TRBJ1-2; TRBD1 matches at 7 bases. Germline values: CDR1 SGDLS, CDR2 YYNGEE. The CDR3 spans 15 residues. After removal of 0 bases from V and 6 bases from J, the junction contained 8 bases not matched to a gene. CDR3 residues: CASSVDGRGTDGYTF. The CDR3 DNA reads TGTGCCAGCAGCGTAGATGGCAGGGGGACTGATGGCTACACCTTC.

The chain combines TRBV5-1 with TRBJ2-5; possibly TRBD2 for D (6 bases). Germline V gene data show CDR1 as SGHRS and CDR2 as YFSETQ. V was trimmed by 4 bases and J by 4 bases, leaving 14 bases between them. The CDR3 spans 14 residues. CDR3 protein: CASSEGRGGETQYF. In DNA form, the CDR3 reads TGCGCCAGCAGCGAAGGACGGGGAGGAGAGACCCAGTACTTC. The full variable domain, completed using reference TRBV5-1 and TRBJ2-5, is KAGVTQTPRYLIKTRGQQVTLSCSPISGHRSVSWYQQTPGQGLQFLFEYFSETQRNKGNFPGRFSGRQFSNSRSEMNVSTLELGDSALYLCASSEGRGGETQYFGPGTRLLVL.

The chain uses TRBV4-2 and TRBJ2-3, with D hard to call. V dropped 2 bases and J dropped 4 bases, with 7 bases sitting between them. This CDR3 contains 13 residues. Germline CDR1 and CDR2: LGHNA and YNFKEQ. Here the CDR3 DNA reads TGTGCCAGCAGCCAACTCTCCTCAGATACGCAGTATTTT. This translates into CASSQLSSDTQYF.

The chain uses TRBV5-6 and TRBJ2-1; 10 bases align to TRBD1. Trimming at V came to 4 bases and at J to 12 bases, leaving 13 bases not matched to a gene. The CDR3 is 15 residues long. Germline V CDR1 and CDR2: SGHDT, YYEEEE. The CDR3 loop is CASSARGTGALGQFF. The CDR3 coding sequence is TGTGCCAGCAGCGCCCGTGGGACAGGGGCCTTGGGGCAGTTCTTC.

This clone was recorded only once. The CDR3 DNA sequence: TGTGCCAGCAGCGTACACGGGATCGAGACCCAGTACTTC. Residues: CASSVHGIETQYF. The rearrangement joins TRBV9 to TRBJ2-5; D perhaps matches TRBD2 (5 bases). Germline V CDR1 and CDR2: SGDLS, YYNGEE. CDR3 length: 13 residues. V lost 1 base and J 5 bases, leaving 9 bases between the germline ends.

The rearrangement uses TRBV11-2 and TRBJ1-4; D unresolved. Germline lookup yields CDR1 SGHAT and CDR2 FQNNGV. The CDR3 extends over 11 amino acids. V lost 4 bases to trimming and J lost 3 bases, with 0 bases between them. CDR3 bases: TGTGCCAGCAGCTCTAATGAAAAACTGTTTTTT. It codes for CASSSNEKLFF.

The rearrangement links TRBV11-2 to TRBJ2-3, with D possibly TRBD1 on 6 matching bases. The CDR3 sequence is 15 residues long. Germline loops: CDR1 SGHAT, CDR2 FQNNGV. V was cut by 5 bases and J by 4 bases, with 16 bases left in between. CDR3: CASSLGDRNSDTQYF. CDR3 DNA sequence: TGTGCCAGCAGCCTCGGAGACAGGAACTCAGATACGCAGTATTTT.

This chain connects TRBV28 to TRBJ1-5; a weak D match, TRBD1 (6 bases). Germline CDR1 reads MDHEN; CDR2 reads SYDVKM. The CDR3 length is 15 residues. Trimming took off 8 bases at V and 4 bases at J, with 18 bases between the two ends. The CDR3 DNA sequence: TGTGCCAGCGGCCCCGTGGGGGGGCGAAATCAGCCCCAGCATTTT. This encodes CASGPVGGRNQPQHF.

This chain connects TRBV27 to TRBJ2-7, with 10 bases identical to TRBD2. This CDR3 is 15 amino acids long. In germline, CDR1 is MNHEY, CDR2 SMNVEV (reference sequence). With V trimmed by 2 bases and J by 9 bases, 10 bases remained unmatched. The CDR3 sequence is CASSLRSSGRAWQYF. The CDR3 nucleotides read TGTGCCAGCAGTTTACGGTCCAGCGGGAGGGCCTGGCAGTACTTC.

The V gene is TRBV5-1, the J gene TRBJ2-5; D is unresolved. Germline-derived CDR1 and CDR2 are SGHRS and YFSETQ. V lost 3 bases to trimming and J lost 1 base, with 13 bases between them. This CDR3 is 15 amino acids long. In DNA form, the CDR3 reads TGCGCCAGCAGCTATCCCCGGAACGGCCAAGAGACCCAGTACTTC. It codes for CASSYPRNGQETQYF.

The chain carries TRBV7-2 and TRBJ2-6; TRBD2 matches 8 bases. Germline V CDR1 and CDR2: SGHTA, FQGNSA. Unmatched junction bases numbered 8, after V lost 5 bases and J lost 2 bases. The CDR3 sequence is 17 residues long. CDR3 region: CASSPRTGGPGANVLTF. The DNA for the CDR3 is TGTGCCAGCAGCCCGAGGACGGGAGGGCCTGGGGCCAACGTCCTGACTTTC.

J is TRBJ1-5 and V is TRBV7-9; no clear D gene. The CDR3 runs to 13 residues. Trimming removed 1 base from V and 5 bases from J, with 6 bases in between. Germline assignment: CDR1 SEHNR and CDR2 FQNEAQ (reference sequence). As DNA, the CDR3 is TGTGCCAGCAGCTTAGACGGGCATCAGCCCCAGCATTTT. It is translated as CASSLDGHQPQHF.

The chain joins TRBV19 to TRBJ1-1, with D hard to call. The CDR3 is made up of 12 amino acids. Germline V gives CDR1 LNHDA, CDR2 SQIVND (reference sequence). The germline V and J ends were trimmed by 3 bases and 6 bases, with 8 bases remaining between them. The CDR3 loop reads CASSIPDSEAFF. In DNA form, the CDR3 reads TGTGCCAGTAGTATCCCGGACTCTGAAGCTTTCTTT. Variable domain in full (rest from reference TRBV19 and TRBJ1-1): DGGITQSPKYLFRKEGQNVTLSCEQNLNHDAMYWYRQDPGQGLRLIYYSQIVNDFQKGDIAEGYSVSREKKESFPLTVTSAQKNPTAFYLCASSIPDSEAFFGQGTRLTVV.

The CDR3 region is CASSPPGGTSGAYNEQFF. The CDR3 bases are TGTGCCAGCAGTCCCCCCGGTGGGACTAGCGGCGCCTACAATGAGCAGTTCTTC. This chain links TRBV27 with TRBJ2-1; 11 nucleotides line up with TRBD2. Germline lookup yields CDR1 MNHEY and CDR2 SMNVEV (reference sequence). V lost 5 bases to trimming and J lost 2 bases; unmatched junction nucleotides: 11. This CDR3 comprises 18 residues.

CDR3 sequence reads: CASSYSRDSTYEKLFF. For the CDR3, the DNA is TGTGCCAGCAGTTACTCGAGGGACAGTACCTATGAAAAACTGTTTTTT. The chain recombines TRBV6-5 with TRBJ1-4, with 7 bases that match TRBD1. This CDR3 is built from 16 residues. Germline CDR1 is MNHEY and CDR2 is SVGAGI. Unmatched junction bases numbered 7, after V lost 0 bases and J lost 6 bases.

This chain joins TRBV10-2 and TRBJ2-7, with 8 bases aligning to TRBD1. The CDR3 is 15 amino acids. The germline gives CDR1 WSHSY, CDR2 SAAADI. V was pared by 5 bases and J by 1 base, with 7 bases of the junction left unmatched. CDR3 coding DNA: TGCGCCAGCAGTAGACCCGGGACAGGATCCTACGAGCAGTACTTC. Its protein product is CASSRPGTGSYEQYF.

The CDR3 region is CASSLWTGSSPLHF. DNA of the CDR3: TGCGCCAGCAGCTTGTGGACAGGGAGCTCACCCCTCCACTTT. The chain joins TRBV5-1 to TRBJ1-6; TRBD1 matches at 8 bases. Germline loops: CDR1 SGHRS, CDR2 YFSETQ. Losses at the gene ends were 1 base for V and 10 bases for J; bases not matched to a gene: 4. The CDR3 is 14 residues long.

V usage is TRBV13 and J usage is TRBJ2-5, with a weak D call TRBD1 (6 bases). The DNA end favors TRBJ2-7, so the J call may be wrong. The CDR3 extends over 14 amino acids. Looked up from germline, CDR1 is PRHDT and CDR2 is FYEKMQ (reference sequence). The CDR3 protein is CASSLTGQPYEQYF. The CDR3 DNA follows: TGTGCCAGCAGCTTAACGGGACAACCCTACGAGCAGTACTTC.

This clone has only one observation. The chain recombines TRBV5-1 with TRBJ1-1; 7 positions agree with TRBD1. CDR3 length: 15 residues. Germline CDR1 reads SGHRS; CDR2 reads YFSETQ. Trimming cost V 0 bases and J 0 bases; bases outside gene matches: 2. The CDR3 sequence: CASSLGQGMNTEAFF. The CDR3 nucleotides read TGCGCCAGCAGCTTGGGACAGGGCATGAACACTGAAGCTTTCTTT. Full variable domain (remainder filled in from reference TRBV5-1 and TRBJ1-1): KAGVTQTPRYLIKTRGQQVTLSCSPISGHRSVSWYQQTPGQGLQFLFEYFSETQRNKGNFPGRFSGRQFSNSRSEMNVSTLELGDSALYLCASSLGQGMNTEAFFGQGTRLTVV.

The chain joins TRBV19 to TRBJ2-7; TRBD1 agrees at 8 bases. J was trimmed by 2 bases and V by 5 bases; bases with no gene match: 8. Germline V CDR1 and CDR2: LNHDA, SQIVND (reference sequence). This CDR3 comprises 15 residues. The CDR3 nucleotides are TGTGCCAGTAGTTCGGGACAGGTCTTTCCCTACGAGCAGTACTTC. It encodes CASSSGQVFPYEQYF.